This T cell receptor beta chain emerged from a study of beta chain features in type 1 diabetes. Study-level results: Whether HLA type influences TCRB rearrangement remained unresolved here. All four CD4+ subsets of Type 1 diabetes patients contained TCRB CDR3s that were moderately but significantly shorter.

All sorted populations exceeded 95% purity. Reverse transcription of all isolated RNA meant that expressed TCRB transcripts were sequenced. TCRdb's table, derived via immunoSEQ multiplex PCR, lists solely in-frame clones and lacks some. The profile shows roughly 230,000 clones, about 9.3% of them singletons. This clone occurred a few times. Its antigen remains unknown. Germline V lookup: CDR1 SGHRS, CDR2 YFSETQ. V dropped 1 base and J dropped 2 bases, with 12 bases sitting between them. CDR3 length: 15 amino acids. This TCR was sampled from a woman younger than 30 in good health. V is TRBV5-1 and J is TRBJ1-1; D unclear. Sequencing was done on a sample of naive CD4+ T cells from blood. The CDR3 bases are TGCGCCAGCAGCTTGCTCAGTTCAATAAACACTGAAGCTTTCTTT. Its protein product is CASSLLSSINTEAFF.